A single sample is the source of the 30 T cell receptor beta chains below, sequenced in a study of T cell changes during pregnancy in multiple sclerosis. The assay was immunoSEQ multiplex PCR, and TCRdb's table has in-frame clones only and misses some. The data hold tens of thousands of clones, with about 94% observed a single time. The source was CD8+ T cells from peripheral blood mononuclear cells, collected in the first trimester of pregnancy. Every receptor here comes from a female donor with multiple sclerosis, enrolled in a pregnancy study.

The chain employs TRBV4-1 and TRBJ2-7; TRBD2 aligns across 7 bases. This CDR3 is 13 amino acids long. Germline lookup yields CDR1 MGHRA and CDR2 YSYEKL. J lost 3 bases, V lost 3 bases, and 2 bases had no gene match. The CDR3 region is CASSQGGNYEQYF. In DNA, the CDR3 is TGCGCCAGCAGCCAGGGGGGGAACTACGAGCAGTACTTC.

The J gene is TRBJ2-1, the V gene TRBV5-1, with 7 bases matching TRBD1. Germline V lookup: CDR1 SGHRS, CDR2 YFSETQ. Trimming took 3 bases from V and 8 from J; bases not matched to a gene: 11. The CDR3 runs 15 residues. CDR3 nucleotide sequence: TGCGCCAGCAGCTGGGGGCAGGGGGACGGGGATGAGCAGTTCTTC. Its protein is CASSWGQGDGDEQFF.

A remark on this clone: One junction end disagrees with the germline gene, perhaps due to a read error. The rearrangement joins TRBV9 to TRBJ2-1, with 7 bases aligning to TRBD1. Germline assignment: CDR1 SGDLS and CDR2 YYNGEE. The CDR3 consists of 17 residues. The chain's CDR3 is CASSVPRQGTSNNEQFF. CDR3 sequence (DNA): TGTGCCAGCAGCGTCCCGCGACAGGGCACCTCCAACAATGAGCAGTTCTTC.

The rearrangement joins TRBV6-5 to TRBJ2-7; maybe TRBD1 (6 bases). The length of the CDR3 is 14 residues. Per germline, CDR1 MNHEY and CDR2 SVGAGI. Deletions cut 6 bases from V and 3 bases from J, with 15 bases between. The DNA for the CDR3 is TGTGCCAGCAGCCTGAACAGGGAGTACTACGAGCAGTACTTC. Translated: CASSLNREYYEQYF.

V gene TRBV27 combines with J gene TRBJ2-1; D is possibly TRBD1 (6 bases). CDR3 length: 19 amino acids. In germline, CDR1 is MNHEY, CDR2 SMNVEV (reference sequence). V lost 2 bases, J lost 7 bases, and 27 bases lay in between. The CDR3 DNA reads TGTGCCAGCAGTTTAACCCCGACAGGAATCCCCGGAGTTTCGAATGAGCAGTTCTTC. This gives the protein CASSLTPTGIPGVSNEQFF.

The chain links TRBV13 to TRBJ1-1; D is unresolved. This CDR3 contains 15 residues. Deletions cut 3 bases from V and 3 bases from J, with 14 bases between. CDR1 is PRHDT, CDR2 FYEKMQ, per germline (reference sequence). Here the CDR3 DNA reads TGTGCCAGCAGCTTGCTATCCTCCGGGTACACTGAAGCTTTCTTT. Its protein product is CASSLLSSGYTEAFF.

A few counts support this clone. V is TRBV6-1 and J is TRBJ1-3; 8 bases fit TRBD1. Germline lookup yields CDR1 MNHNS and CDR2 SASEGT. The CDR3 totals 14 residues. V lost 5 bases, J lost 4 bases, and 4 bases stayed unmatched. CDR3 sequence (DNA): TGTGCCAGCAGTTTACAGGGGGAAGGAAACACCATATATTTT. This sequence encodes CASSLQGEGNTIYF.

This clone was recorded once. The genes are TRBV27 and TRBJ1-5, with 9 bases aligning to TRBD1. The CDR3 is 16 residues long. Germline-derived CDR1 and CDR2 are MNHEY and SMNVEV (reference sequence). The trim removed 3 bases at V and 7 bases at J, leaving 10 bases unmatched. CDR3 sequence reads: CASSLGGQGSGQPQHF. In nucleotides, the CDR3 is TGTGCCAGCAGTTTGGGGGGACAGGGCTCGGGCCAGCCCCAGCATTTT.

The chain employs TRBV7-9 and TRBJ2-3; D remains unclear. This CDR3 comprises 13 residues. The germline gives CDR1 SEHNR, CDR2 FQNEAQ (reference sequence). The ends were cut back, 1 base at V and 3 bases at J, with 5 bases in the middle. Here the CDR3 reads CASSLVVTDTQYF. CDR3 bases: TGTGCCAGCAGCTTAGTCGTGACAGATACGCAGTATTTT.

J is TRBJ2-1 and V is TRBV4-2; weak D call: TRBD1 (6 bases). Trimming left V 1 base short and J 1 base short, with 11 bases between. This CDR3 comprises 16 residues. Germline CDR1 and CDR2: LGHNA and YNFKEQ. The CDR3 reads CASSQGTQGSYNEQFF. In DNA form, the CDR3 reads TGTGCCAGCAGCCAAGGGACACAGGGATCCTACAATGAGCAGTTCTTC.

The chain couples TRBV4-3 to TRBJ1-1; D not resolved. In germline, CDR1 is LGHNA, CDR2 YSLEER. The V end lost 4 bases, the J end lost 0 bases, and 6 bases lay between the germline ends. The CDR3 sequence is 13 residues long. CDR3: CASSLYLNTEAFF. CDR3 nucleotide sequence: TGCGCCAGCAGCCTTTACTTGAACACTGAAGCTTTCTTT.

The chain couples TRBV28 to TRBJ1-2; 7 positions match TRBD1. The germline V gene has CDR1 MDHEN and CDR2 SYDVKM. The CDR3 loop spans 14 amino acids. The J segment lost 4 bases and the V segment lost 2 bases, leaving 4 bases of the junction unmatched. The CDR3 sequence is CASSLKGGFYGYTF. The CDR3 DNA follows: TGTGCCAGCAGTTTAAAAGGGGGCTTCTATGGCTACACCTTC.

This chain connects TRBV28 to TRBJ1-1; D is possibly TRBD1 (5 bases). V lost 6 bases, J lost 3 bases, and 17 bases lay in between. Germline-derived CDR1 and CDR2 are MDHEN and SYDVKM. The CDR3 is made up of 15 amino acids. The CDR3 protein is CASRLRGSVDTEAFF. In DNA form, the CDR3 reads TGTGCCAGCAGGTTACGGGGGTCGGTGGACACTGAAGCTTTCTTT.

CDR3 region: CASSSASASSYEQYF. The CDR3 DNA follows: TGTGCCAGCAGCTCCGCTAGCGCGAGCTCCTACGAGCAGTACTTC. The chain couples TRBV5-4 to TRBJ2-7, with D possibly TRBD2 on 6 matching bases. The V end was cut by 3 bases, the J end by 0 bases, with 13 bases between. Per germline, CDR1 SGHNT and CDR2 YYREEE (reference sequence). The CDR3 is made up of 15 amino acids.

The rearrangement uses TRBV27 and TRBJ2-1; 12 nucleotides agree with TRBD2. V was pared by 7 bases and J by 7 bases, with 8 bases of the junction left unmatched. The CDR3 runs 15 residues. From germline, CDR1 is MNHEY and CDR2 SMNVEV (reference sequence). The chain's CDR3 is CASTRLAGATNEQFF. The CDR3 nucleotides read TGTGCCAGCACCAGACTAGCGGGGGCGACAAATGAGCAGTTCTTC.

The V gene is TRBV6-8, the J gene TRBJ2-7; TRBD2 aligns across 16 bases. V trimming: 6 bases; J trimming: 2 bases; junction bases outside the gene matches: 13. Germline V gene data show CDR1 as MNHGY and CDR2 as SAAAGT. The CDR3 extends over 19 amino acids. In nucleotides, the CDR3 is TGTGCCAGCAGCCCCGGGACTAGCGGGGGGGCCCATAGCACCTACGAGCAGTACTTC. Translation: CASSPGTSGGAHSTYEQYF.

The chain employs TRBV4-2 and TRBJ2-1; 7 nucleotides line up with TRBD1. There are 13 residues in the CDR3. Germline lookup yields CDR1 LGHNA and CDR2 YNFKEQ. The junction had 6 bases not matched to a gene; V was cut back by 6 bases and J by 7 bases. The CDR3 protein is CASRAGGENEQFF. The CDR3 DNA follows: TGTGCCAGCAGGGCAGGGGGTGAAAATGAGCAGTTCTTC.

This clone was seen a few times. Here the CDR3 DNA reads TGTGCCAGCAGTAGGGAGCGGGAGGGCGGCAATGAGCAGTTCTTC. Translation: CASSREREGGNEQFF. The V and J genes are TRBV6-4 and TRBJ2-1; 10 bases align to TRBD2. Germline V gene sequence: CDR1 MRHNA, CDR2 SNTAGT. The CDR3 is 15 residues long. V shed 5 bases, J shed 6 bases, and the junction held 7 bases outside the gene matches.

The rearrangement links TRBV6-5 to TRBJ2-5; 8 nucleotides match TRBD2. The CDR3 has 15 amino acids. V shed 2 bases and J 5 bases; nucleotides not matched to a gene: 7. Germline CDR1 is MNHEY and CDR2 is SVGAGI. The CDR3 region is CASSYREGRLETQYF. The CDR3 nucleotides read TGTGCCAGCAGTTACCGGGAGGGCCGTCTGGAGACCCAGTACTTC.

This sequence joins TRBV6-1 and TRBJ1-6; D perhaps matches TRBD1 (5 bases). The CDR3 contains 13 residues. CDR1 MNHNS and CDR2 SASEGT come from the germline V gene. V shed 8 bases and J shed 4 bases, with 9 bases lying between them. The CDR3 sequence: CASHTGYNSPLHF. CDR3 in DNA: TGTGCCAGCCACACAGGATATAATTCACCCCTCCACTTT.

This sequence joins TRBV6-4 and TRBJ1-1; D uncertain. From germline, CDR1 is MRHNA and CDR2 SNTAGT. The CDR3 consists of 15 residues. Trimming shortened V by 6 bases and J by 1 base, and 15 bases separated the two germline ends. Here the CDR3 reads CASRNQNLGNTEAFF. CDR3 bases: TGTGCCAGCAGAAACCAAAACCTCGGGAACACTGAAGCTTTCTTT.

The chain uses TRBV19 and TRBJ1-5; D unclear. The germline CDR1 and CDR2 sequences are LNHDA and SQIVND (reference sequence). The V end was cut by 8 bases, the J end by 3 bases, with 17 bases between. This CDR3 has 15 residues. The DNA for the CDR3 is TGTGCCAGTTCGAGATATACGGGATACAATCAGCCCCAGCATTTT. Protein: CASSRYTGYNQPQHF.

This chain links TRBV14 with TRBJ1-2; TRBD1 might be the D (5 bases). Trimming stripped 4 bases from V and 1 base from J, with 10 bases between. There are 14 residues in the CDR3. The V gene's germline CDR1 is SGHDN and CDR2 FVKESK. The CDR3 bases are TGTGCCAGCAGCCCGTCGACAGATAACTATGGCTACACCTTC. This sequence encodes CASSPSTDNYGYTF.

The chain has TRBV2 and TRBJ2-7, with D possibly matching TRBD2 (6 bases). CDR3 length: 15 residues. Trimming took off 5 bases at V and 0 bases at J, with 14 bases between the two ends. Germline-derived CDR1 and CDR2 are SNHLY and FYNNEI. The CDR3 sequence is CASSWGEWGSYEQYF. In DNA form, the CDR3 reads TGTGCCAGCAGTTGGGGGGAGTGGGGCTCCTACGAGCAGTACTTC.

This CDR3 is CASSDLLLAGGPDTQYF. The CDR3 DNA sequence: TGTGCCAGCAGCGACCTTCTCCTAGCGGGAGGGCCAGATACGCAGTATTTT. The chain has TRBV7-9 and TRBJ2-3, with 12 bases aligning to TRBD2. Germline CDR1 and CDR2: SEHNR and FQNEAQ (reference sequence). The CDR3 has 17 amino acids. Losses at the gene ends were 5 bases for V and 4 bases for J; bases not matched to a gene: 10.

The chain carries TRBV7-9 and TRBJ1-4; 9 bases align to TRBD1. V lost 5 bases, J lost 6 bases, and 7 bases stayed unmatched. Germline V CDR1 and CDR2: SEHNR, FQNEAQ (reference sequence). The CDR3 is made up of 15 amino acids. For the CDR3, the DNA is TGTGCCAGCAGCCTAGGGGACAGGGAGGATGAAAAACTGTTTTTT. Its protein product is CASSLGDREDEKLFF.

This clone was counted only a few times. The chain links TRBV27 to TRBJ1-5; the D is unclear. Germline-derived CDR1 and CDR2 are MNHEY and SMNVEV (reference sequence). Trimming took off 4 bases at V and 11 bases at J, with 12 bases between the two ends. This CDR3 has 12 residues. The CDR3 DNA sequence: TGTGCCAGCAGTTCCCCGGGTCGGGCCCAGCATTTT. Translating it yields CASSSPGRAQHF.

The chain uses TRBV7-6 and TRBJ2-2; D possibly corresponds to TRBD1 (6 bases). Germline lookup yields CDR1 SGHVS and CDR2 FNYEAQ. The V end was cut by 10 bases, the J end by 7 bases, with 19 bases between. CDR3 length: 14 amino acids. CDR3 nucleotides: TGTGCCACGCAGCTAGGGGGTGGAAGCGGGGAGCTGTTTTTT. It is translated as CATQLGGGSGELFF.

In this sample, this clone turned up once. The chain carries TRBV9 and TRBJ1-2, with no clear D. Trimming removed 4 bases from V and 11 bases from J, with 18 bases in between. Per germline, CDR1 SGDLS and CDR2 YYNGEE. The CDR3 has 13 amino acids. The CDR3 spells CASSPTIETSYTF. The CDR3 nucleotides read TGTGCCAGCAGCCCCACAATTGAGACTTCTTACACCTTC.

This sequence joins TRBV7-9 and TRBJ2-7, with TRBD2 identical over 8 bases. CDR1 is SEHNR and CDR2 is FQNEAQ in the germline V gene (reference sequence). This CDR3 spans 12 amino acids. V gave up 5 bases and J gave up 7 bases; unmatched junction bases: 4. The CDR3 here is CASSPVAGEQYF. Here the CDR3 DNA reads TGTGCCAGCAGCCCCGTAGCGGGGGAGCAGTACTTC.